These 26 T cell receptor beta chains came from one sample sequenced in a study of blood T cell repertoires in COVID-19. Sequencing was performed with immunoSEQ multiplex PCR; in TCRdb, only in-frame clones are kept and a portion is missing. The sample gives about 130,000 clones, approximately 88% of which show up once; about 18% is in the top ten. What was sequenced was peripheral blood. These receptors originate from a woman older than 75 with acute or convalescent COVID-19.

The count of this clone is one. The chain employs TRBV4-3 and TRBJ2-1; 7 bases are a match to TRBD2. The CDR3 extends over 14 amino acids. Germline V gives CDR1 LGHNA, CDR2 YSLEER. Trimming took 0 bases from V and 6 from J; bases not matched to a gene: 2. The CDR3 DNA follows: TGCGCCAGCAGCCAAGAGTGGGGGGGCAATGAGCAGTTCTTC. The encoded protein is CASSQEWGGNEQFF.

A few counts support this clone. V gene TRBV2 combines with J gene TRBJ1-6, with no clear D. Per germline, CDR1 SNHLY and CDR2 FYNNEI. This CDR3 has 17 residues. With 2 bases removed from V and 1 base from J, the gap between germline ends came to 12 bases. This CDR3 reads CASSEIVGGSYNSPLHF. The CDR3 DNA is TGTGCCAGCAGTGAAATAGTTGGAGGATCCTATAATTCACCCCTCCACTTT.

The chain's CDR3 is CASSHVTGNYGYTF. For the CDR3, the DNA is TGCGCCAGCAGCCATGTAACAGGGAACTATGGCTACACCTTC. The chain recombines TRBV4-1 with TRBJ1-2; D possibly corresponds to TRBD1 (6 bases). The V end lost 3 bases, the J end lost 2 bases, and 10 bases lay between the germline ends. CDR1 MGHRA and CDR2 YSYEKL come from the germline V gene. The CDR3 loop spans 14 amino acids.

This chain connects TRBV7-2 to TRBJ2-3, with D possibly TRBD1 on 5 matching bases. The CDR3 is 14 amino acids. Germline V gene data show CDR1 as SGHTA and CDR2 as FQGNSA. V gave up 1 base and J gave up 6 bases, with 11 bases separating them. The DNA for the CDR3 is TGTGCCAGCAGCTTAGACAGGCGAATGGATACGCAGTATTTT. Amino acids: CASSLDRRMDTQYF.

The CDR3 reads CASSPQGWTEAFF. DNA for the CDR3: TGTGCCAGCAGCCCCCAGGGTTGGACTGAAGCTTTCTTT. The chain links TRBV13 to TRBJ1-1, with D possibly TRBD1 on 5 matching bases. Trimming removed 5 bases at V and 5 bases at J, with 12 bases between. The V gene's germline CDR1 is PRHDT and CDR2 FYEKMQ (reference sequence). The CDR3 has 13 residues.

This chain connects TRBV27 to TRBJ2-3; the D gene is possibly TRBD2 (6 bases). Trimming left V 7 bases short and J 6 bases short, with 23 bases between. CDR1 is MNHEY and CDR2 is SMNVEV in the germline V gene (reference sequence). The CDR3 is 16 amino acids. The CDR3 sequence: CASNGVSGRRGDTQYF. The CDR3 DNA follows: TGTGCCAGCAATGGGGTATCTGGACGGCGGGGCGATACGCAGTATTTT.

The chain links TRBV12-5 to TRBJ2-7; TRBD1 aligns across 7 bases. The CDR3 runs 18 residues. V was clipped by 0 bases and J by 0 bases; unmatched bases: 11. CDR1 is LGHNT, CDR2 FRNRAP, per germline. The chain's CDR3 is CASGLVTGAAGSSYEQYF. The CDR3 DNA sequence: TGTGCTAGTGGTTTGGTCACAGGGGCCGCTGGGAGCTCCTACGAGCAGTACTTC.

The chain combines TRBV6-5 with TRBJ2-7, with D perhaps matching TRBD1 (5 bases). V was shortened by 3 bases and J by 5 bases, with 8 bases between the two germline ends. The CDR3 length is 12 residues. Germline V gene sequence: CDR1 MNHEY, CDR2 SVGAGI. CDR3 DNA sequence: TGTGCCAGCAGTTATAGGGGAAACGAGCAGTACTTC. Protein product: CASSYRGNEQYF.

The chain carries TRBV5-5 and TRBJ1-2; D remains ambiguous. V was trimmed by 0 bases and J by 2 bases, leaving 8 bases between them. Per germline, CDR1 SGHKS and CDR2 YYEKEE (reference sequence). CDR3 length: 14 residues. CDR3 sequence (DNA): TGTGCCAGCAGCTTGGATCAGGAAAACTATGGCTACACCTTC. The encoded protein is CASSLDQENYGYTF.

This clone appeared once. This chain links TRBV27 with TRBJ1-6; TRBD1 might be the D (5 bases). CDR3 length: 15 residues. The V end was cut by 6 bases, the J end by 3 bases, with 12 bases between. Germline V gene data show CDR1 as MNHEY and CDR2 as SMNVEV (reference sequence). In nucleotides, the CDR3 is TGTGCCAGCAGCCCTAGTGACAGCTATAATTCACCCCTCCACTTT. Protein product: CASSPSDSYNSPLHF.

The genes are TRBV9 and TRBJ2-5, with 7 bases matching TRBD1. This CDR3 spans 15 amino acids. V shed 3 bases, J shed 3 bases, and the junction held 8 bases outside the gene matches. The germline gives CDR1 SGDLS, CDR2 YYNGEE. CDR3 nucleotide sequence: TGTGCCAGCAGCGCCAGAGGGGACAGAAAAGAGACCCAGTACTTC. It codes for CASSARGDRKETQYF.

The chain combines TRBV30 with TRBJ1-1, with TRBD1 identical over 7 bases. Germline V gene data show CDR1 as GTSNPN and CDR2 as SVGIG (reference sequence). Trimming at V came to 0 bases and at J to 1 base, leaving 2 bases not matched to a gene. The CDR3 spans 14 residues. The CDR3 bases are TGTGCCTGGAGTGTTGGGACAGCGAACACTGAAGCTTTCTTT. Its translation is CAWSVGTANTEAFF.

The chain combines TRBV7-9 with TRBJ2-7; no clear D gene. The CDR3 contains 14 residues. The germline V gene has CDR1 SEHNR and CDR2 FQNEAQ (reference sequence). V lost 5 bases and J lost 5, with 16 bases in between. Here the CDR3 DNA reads TGTGCCAGCAGCCCCCAAGGTTCCGACAACGAGCAGTACTTC. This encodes CASSPQGSDNEQYF.

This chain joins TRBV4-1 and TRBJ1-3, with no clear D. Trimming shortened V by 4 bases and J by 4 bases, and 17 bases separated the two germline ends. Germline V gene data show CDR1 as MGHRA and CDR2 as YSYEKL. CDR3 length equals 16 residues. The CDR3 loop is CASSPREGLAGNTIYF. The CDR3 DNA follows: TGCGCCAGCAGCCCCCGAGAAGGGCTAGCAGGAAACACCATATATTTT.

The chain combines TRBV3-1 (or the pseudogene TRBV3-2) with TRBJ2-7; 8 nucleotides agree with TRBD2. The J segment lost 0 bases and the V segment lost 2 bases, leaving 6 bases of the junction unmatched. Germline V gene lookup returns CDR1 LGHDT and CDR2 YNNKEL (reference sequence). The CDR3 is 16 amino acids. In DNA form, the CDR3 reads TGTGCCAGCAGCCAAAGAGAGCGGGGGAGCTCCTACGAGCAGTACTTC. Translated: CASSQRERGSSYEQYF.

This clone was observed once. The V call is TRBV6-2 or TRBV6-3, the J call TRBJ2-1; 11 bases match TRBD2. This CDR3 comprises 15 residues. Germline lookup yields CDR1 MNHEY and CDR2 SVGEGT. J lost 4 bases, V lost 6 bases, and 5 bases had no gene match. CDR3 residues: CASSKLAGAYNEQFF. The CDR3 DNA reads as TGTGCCAGCAGCAAACTAGCGGGAGCTTACAATGAGCAGTTCTTC.

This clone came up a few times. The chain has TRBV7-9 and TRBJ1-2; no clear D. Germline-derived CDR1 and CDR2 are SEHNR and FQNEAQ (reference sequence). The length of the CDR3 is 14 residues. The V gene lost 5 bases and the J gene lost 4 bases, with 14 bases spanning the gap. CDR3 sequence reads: CASSHASSPYGYTF. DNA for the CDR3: TGTGCCAGCAGCCACGCTAGTAGCCCCTATGGCTACACCTTC.

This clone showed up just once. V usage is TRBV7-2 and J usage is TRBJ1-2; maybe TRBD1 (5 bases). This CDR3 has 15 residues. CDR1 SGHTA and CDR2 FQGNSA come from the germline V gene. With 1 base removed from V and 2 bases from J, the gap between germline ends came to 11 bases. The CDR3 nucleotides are TGTGCCAGCAGCTTAGTCAGGGCGACGAACTATGGCTACACCTTC. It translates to CASSLVRATNYGYTF.

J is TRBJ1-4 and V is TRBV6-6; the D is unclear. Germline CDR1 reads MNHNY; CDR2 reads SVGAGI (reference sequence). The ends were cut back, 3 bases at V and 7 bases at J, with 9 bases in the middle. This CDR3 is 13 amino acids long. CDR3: CASSYPEGEKLFF. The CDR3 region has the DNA TGTGCCAGCAGTTATCCGGAGGGTGAAAAACTGTTTTTT.

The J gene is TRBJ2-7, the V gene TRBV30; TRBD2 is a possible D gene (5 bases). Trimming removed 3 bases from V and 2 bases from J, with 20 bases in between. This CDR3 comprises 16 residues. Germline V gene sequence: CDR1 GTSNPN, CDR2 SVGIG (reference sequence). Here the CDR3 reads CAWRRVMHDGTYEQYF. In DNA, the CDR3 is TGTGCCTGGAGGAGAGTGATGCACGACGGGACCTACGAGCAGTACTTC.

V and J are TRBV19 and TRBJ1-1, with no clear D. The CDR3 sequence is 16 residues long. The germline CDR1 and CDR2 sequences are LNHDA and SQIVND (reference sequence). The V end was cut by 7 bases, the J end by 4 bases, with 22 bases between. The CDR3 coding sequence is TGTGCCAGTAATAACCCGTGGAGGGAATGGGGCACTGAAGCTTTCTTT. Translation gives CASNNPWREWGTEAFF.

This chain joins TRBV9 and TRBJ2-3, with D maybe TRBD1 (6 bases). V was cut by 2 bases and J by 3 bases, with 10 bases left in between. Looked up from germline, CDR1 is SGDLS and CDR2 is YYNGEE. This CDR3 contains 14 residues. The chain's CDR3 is CASSVSGATDTQYF. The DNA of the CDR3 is TGTGCCAGCAGCGTCTCAGGGGCAACAGATACGCAGTATTTT.

CDR3 loop: CASSQGQGAFGELFF. In DNA form, the CDR3 reads TGCGCCAGCAGCCAGGGACAGGGGGCATTCGGGGAGCTGTTTTTT. The chain is built from TRBV5-1 and TRBJ2-2; 12 nucleotides agree with TRBD1. This CDR3 comprises 15 residues. The germline CDR1 and CDR2 sequences are SGHRS and YFSETQ. V was pared by 4 bases and J by 7 bases, with 5 bases of the junction left unmatched.

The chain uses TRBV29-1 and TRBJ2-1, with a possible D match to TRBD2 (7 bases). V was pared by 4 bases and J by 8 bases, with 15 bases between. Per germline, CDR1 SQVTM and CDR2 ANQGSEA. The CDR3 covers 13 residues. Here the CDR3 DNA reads TGCAGCGTTGCGGGGGGCCTTCCGGATGAGCAGTTCTTC. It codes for CSVAGGLPDEQFF.

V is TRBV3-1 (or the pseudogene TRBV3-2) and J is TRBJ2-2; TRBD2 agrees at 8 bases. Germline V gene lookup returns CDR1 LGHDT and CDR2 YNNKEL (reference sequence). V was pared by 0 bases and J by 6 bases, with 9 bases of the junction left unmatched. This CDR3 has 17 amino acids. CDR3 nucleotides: TGTGCCAGCAGCCAAGATACCGGGAGGGATATCGCCGGGGAGCTGTTTTTT. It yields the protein CASSQDTGRDIAGELFF.

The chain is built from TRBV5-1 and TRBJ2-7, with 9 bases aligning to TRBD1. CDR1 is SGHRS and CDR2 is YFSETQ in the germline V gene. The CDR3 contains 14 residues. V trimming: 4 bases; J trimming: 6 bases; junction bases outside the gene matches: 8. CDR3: CASSPRTGVSEQYF. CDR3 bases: TGCGCCAGCAGCCCCCGGACAGGGGTTTCCGAGCAGTACTTC.